A selection of T cell receptor beta chains follows, all from one sample in a study of blood T cell repertoires in COVID-19. TCRdb's table, derived via immunoSEQ multiplex PCR, lists solely in-frame clones and lacks some. The table has about 34,000 clones, roughly 85% seen once. What was sequenced was peripheral blood. These receptors were collected from a human donor with acute or convalescent COVID-19. The donor label of this sample is uncertain. Each CDR3 is given with its conserved first and last residue. The D gene is left open where the match is weak. Clone sizes are given selectively: once, few, many, or a class where the clone is expanded.

>TRBD1|TRBV3-1/TRBV3-2|TRBJ1-4|.
CASSQGRQGANEKLFF
TGTGCCAGCAGCCAAGGAAGACAGGGGGCTAATGAAAAACTGTTTTTT
>.|TRBV11-3|TRBJ1-1|.
CASSLSRGYTEAFF
TGTGCCAGCAGCTTGAGTAGGGGATACACTGAAGCTTTCTTT
>TRBD1|TRBV7-2|TRBJ1-1|few
CASSSDRGTEAFF
TGTGCCAGCAGCTCTGACAGGGGAACTGAAGCTTTCTTT
>.|TRBV7-2|TRBJ2-1|.
CASTPGSYNEQFF
TGTGCCAGCACCCCAGGCTCCTACAATGAGCAGTTCTTC
>TRBD1|TRBV4-2|TRBJ1-1|.
CASSQEGGQGVAEAFF
TGTGCCAGCAGCCAAGAGGGGGGACAGGGAGTCGCTGAAGCTTTCTTT
>TRBD2|TRBV9|TRBJ2-3|.
CASSVTGGFAVDTQYF
TGTGCCAGCAGCGTGACGGGGGGATTCGCGGTAGATACGCAGTATTTT
>.|TRBV11-3|TRBJ1-1|.
CASRTMGGNTEAFF
TGTGCCAGCAGAACCATGGGGGGGAACACTGAAGCTTTCTTT
>.|TRBV21-1|TRBJ2-1|few
CASSTKKGEGLRPVGEQFF
TGTGCCAGCAGCACGAAAAAGGGGGAGGGACTTCGGCCCGTTGGGGAGCAGTTCTTC
>TRBD1|TRBV5-4|TRBJ1-6|once
CASSLQGVNSPLHF
TGTGCCAGCAGCTTACAGGGGGTTAATTCACCCCTCCACTTT
>.|TRBV7-8|TRBJ2-5|.
CASSPDSRGTQYF
TGTGCCAGCAGCCCGGACAGCCGAGGGACCCAGTACTTC
>.|TRBV4-2|TRBJ2-4|.
CASSQDWGSKNIQYF
TGTGCCAGCAGCCAAGATTGGGGCTCCAAAAACATTCAGTACTTC
>.|TRBV20-1|TRBJ1-1|.
CSAPFNTEAFF
TGCAGTGCTCCCTTTAACACTGAAGCTTTCTTT
>.|TRBV12-2|TRBJ2-3|.
CASRQAGGPKDTQYF
TGTGCAAGTCGCCAAGCGGGAGGGCCAAAAGATACGCAGTATTTT
>.|TRBV3-1/TRBV3-2|TRBJ1-6|once
CASSRTDSPLHF
TGTGCCAGCAGCCGAACAGATTCACCCCTCCACTTT
>.|TRBV9|TRBJ1-1|.
CASSGQGYTEAFF
TGTGCCAGCAGCGGTCAGGGATACACTGAAGCTTTCTTT
>.|TRBV7-8|TRBJ1-3|.
CASSSDSGNTIYF
TGTGCCAGCAGCTCGGACAGTGGAAACACCATATATTTT
>.|TRBV6-5|TRBJ1-1|.
CASSSRGVNTEAFF
TGTGCCAGCAGTTCCCGAGGAGTGAACACTGAAGCTTTCTTT
>.|TRBV7-9|TRBJ2-5|once
CASSLGSSQSQETQYF
TGTGCCAGCAGCTTAGGTTCTAGCCAGAGCCAAGAGACCCAGTACTTC
>TRBD1|TRBV19|TRBJ1-6|.
CASNPGQGNSPLHF
TGTGCCAGTAACCCGGGACAGGGTAATTCACCCCTCCACTTT
>.|TRBV6-5|TRBJ1-5|.
CASTPGSQPQHF
TGTGCCAGCACCCCCGGGAGTCAGCCCCAGCATTTT
>TRBD1|TRBV19|TRBJ1-2|.
CASSSGTGVVGYTF
TGTGCCAGTAGTTCCGGGACAGGGGTGGTTGGCTACACCTTC
>.|TRBV29-1|TRBJ1-5|.
CSVEERGQTYSNQPQHF
TGCAGCGTTGAAGAGCGTGGACAGACATATAGCAATCAGCCCCAGCATTTT
>TRBD1|TRBV28|TRBJ1-1|once
CASSNGQGLGEAFF
TGTGCCAGCAGTAATGGACAGGGGCTGGGTGAAGCTTTCTTT
>.|TRBV4-3|TRBJ1-2|.
CASSQRPTGFNYGYTF
TGCGCCAGCAGCCAACGCCCGACGGGGTTTAACTATGGCTACACCTTC
>.|TRBV4-3|TRBJ1-2|.
CASSPIPGHRSGYTF
TGCGCCAGCAGCCCAATACCGGGACATAGGTCTGGCTACACCTTC
>TRBD1|TRBV6-1|TRBJ1-2|.
CASSEASGQYGYTF
TGTGCCAGCAGTGAAGCGTCGGGACAGTATGGCTACACCTTC
>TRBD1|TRBV19|TRBJ1-1|.
CASRFLRDRGAEAFF
TGTGCCAGTAGATTCTTGAGGGACAGGGGTGCTGAAGCTTTCTTT
>.|TRBV7-2|TRBJ2-2|.
CASSLGTIANTGELFF
TGTGCCAGCAGCTTAGGAACTATCGCGAACACCGGGGAGCTGTTTTTT
>.|TRBV9|TRBJ1-3|.
CASSPPAGHSGNTIYF
TGTGCCAGCAGCCCCCCGGCAGGCCACTCTGGAAACACCATATATTTT
>.|TRBV5-1|TRBJ2-1|few
CASISTELNEQFF
TGCGCCAGCATTTCGACAGAGTTGAATGAGCAGTTCTTC
>.|TRBV9|TRBJ1-6|.
CASSPEGVSPLHF
TGTGCCAGCAGCCCGGAAGGGGTATCACCCCTCCACTTT
>.|TRBV21-1|TRBJ1-5|.
CASSKEGVHQPQHF
TGTGCCAGCAGCAAAGAAGGGGTGCATCAGCCCCAGCATTTT
>.|TRBV5-1|TRBJ1-3|.
CASSSGSSGNTIYF
TGCGCCAGCAGCTCGGGGTCCTCTGGAAACACCATATATTTT
>.|TRBV11-3|TRBJ1-2|.
CASSPTGDYGYTF
TGTGCCAGCAGCCCCACGGGGGATTATGGCTACACCTTC
>TRBD2|TRBV28|TRBJ2-7|.
CASSPSAGIAGEQYF
TGTGCCAGCAGTCCGTCCGCGGGAATAGCGGGCGAGCAGTACTTC
>.|TRBV18|TRBJ1-1|.
CASSPLGGQEGSTEAFF
TGTGCCAGCTCACCACTGGGGGGGCAGGAGGGGAGCACTGAAGCTTTCTTT
>TRBD1|TRBV6-5|TRBJ1-5|.
CASRPQGADGPQHF
TGTGCCAGCAGGCCCCAGGGGGCAGATGGGCCCCAGCATTTT
>.|TRBV5-1|TRBJ1-2|.
CASSLGGGGRYGYTF
TGCGCCAGCAGCTTGGGCGGGGGGGGCCGCTATGGCTACACCTTC
>.|TRBV29-1|TRBJ2-5|.
CSVETSPGETQYF
TGCAGCGTTGAAACTAGCCCGGGGGAGACCCAGTACTTC
>TRBD1|TRBV7-2|TRBJ2-5|.
CASSNRQGKETQYF
TGTGCCAGCAGCAACAGACAGGGTAAAGAGACCCAGTACTTC
>TRBD2|TRBV6-6|TRBJ2-1|.
CASSLAGGPIEQFF
TGTGCCAGCAGCCTAGCGGGGGGGCCCATTGAGCAGTTCTTC
>TRBD2|TRBV24-1|TRBJ2-1|.
CATSTGTSGKDINEQFF
TGTGCCACCAGTACCGGGACTAGCGGGAAAGACATTAATGAGCAGTTCTTC
>TRBD1|TRBV11-3|TRBJ2-7|.
CASSQRDSSEQYF
TGTGCCAGCAGCCAACGGGACAGTAGCGAGCAGTACTTC
>TRBD1|TRBV10-3|TRBJ2-2|few
CAIRGQTNTGELFF
TGTGCCATCAGGGGACAGACGAACACCGGGGAGCTGTTTTTT
>.|TRBV5-4|TRBJ1-2|.
CASSPAGGRMDGYTF
TGTGCCAGCAGCCCCGCCGGGGGGAGAATGGATGGCTACACCTTC
>.|TRBV19|TRBJ2-3|.
CASSIPGRTDTQYF
TGTGCCAGTAGTATCCCGGGTCGAACAGATACGCAGTATTTT
>.|TRBV19|TRBJ2-1|once
CASSVNRQTYNEQFF
TGTGCCAGTAGTGTGAACAGGCAGACCTACAATGAGCAGTTCTTC
>.|TRBV18|TRBJ2-5|.
CASSPPSTRKETQYF
TGTGCCAGCTCACCACCAAGTACTAGAAAAGAGACCCAGTACTTC
>.|TRBV13|TRBJ1-1|few
CASSLRETEAFF
TGTGCCAGCAGCTTGAGAGAGACTGAAGCTTTCTTT
>.|TRBV7-8|TRBJ1-2|.
CASSLVGQRDYGYTF
TGTGCCAGCAGCTTAGTGGGACAAAGGGACTATGGCTACACCTTC
>TRBD2|TRBV27|TRBJ2-1|once
CASSPYGLAFYNEQFF
TGTGCCAGCAGCCCTTATGGACTAGCATTCTACAATGAGCAGTTCTTC
>.|TRBV21-1|TRBJ1-6|.
CASSKGEDSYNSPLHF
TGTGCCAGCAGCAAAGGAGAGGACAGCTATAATTCACCCCTCCACTTT
>.|TRBV24-1|TRBJ2-1|once
CATSELTPGSEQFF
TGTGCCACCAGTGAGCTCACGCCGGGAAGTGAGCAGTTCTTC
>.|TRBV24-1|TRBJ1-1|.
CATSDFPVARGAFF
TGTGCCACCAGTGATTTCCCAGTTGCAAGAGGAGCTTTCTTT
>.|TRBV20-1|TRBJ2-1|few
CSASSGSYNEQFF
TGCAGTGCTAGTAGTGGCTCATACAATGAGCAGTTCTTC